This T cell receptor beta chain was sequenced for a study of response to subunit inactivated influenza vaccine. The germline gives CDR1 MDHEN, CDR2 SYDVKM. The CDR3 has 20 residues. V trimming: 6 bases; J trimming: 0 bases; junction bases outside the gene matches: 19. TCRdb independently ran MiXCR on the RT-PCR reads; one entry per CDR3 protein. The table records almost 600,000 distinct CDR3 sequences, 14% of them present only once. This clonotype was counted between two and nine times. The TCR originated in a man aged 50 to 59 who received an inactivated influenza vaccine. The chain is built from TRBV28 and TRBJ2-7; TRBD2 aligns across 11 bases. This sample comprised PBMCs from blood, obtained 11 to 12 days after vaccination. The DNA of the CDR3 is TGTGCCAGCAGCTCCTTCCCGTTTTTAGCGGGGGGGAGTGGCTCCTACGAGCAGTACTTC. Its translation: CASSSFPFLAGGSGSYEQYF.